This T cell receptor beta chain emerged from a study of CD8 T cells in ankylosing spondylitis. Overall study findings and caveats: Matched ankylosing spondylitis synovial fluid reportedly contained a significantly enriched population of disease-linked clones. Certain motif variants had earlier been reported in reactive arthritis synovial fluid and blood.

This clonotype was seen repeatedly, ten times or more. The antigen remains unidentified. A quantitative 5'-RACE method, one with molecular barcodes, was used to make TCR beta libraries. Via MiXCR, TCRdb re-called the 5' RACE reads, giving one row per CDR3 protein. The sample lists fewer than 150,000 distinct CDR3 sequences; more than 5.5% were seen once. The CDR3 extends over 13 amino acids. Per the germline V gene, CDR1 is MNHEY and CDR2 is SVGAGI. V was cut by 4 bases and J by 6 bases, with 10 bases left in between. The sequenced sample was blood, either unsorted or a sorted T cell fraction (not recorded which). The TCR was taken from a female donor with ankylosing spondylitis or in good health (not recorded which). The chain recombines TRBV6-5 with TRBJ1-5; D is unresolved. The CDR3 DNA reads TGTGCCAGCAGTTCCGACACCATTCAGCCCCAGCATTTT. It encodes CASSSDTIQPQHF.